A single sample gave rise to the 19 T cell receptor beta chains below, sequenced in a study of early T cells in non-severe SARS-CoV-2 infection. TCRdb analysed the 5' RACE reads with MiXCR anew, one entry per CDR3 protein. The sample records about 34,000 distinct CDR3 sequences, 7.1% being singletons. The sample was whole blood, taken at baseline. The receptor set was obtained from an adult who was a healthcare worker with PCR-confirmed SARS-CoV-2 infection or an uninfected control (not recorded which).

This clonotype was seen a few times. The chain carries TRBV4-3 and TRBJ2-1; 12 positions match TRBD2. The germline V gene encodes CDR1 LGHNA and CDR2 YSLEER. Trimming took 4 bases from V and 9 from J; bases not matched to a gene: 13. This CDR3 contains 17 residues. Written as DNA, the CDR3 is TGCGCCAGCAGCCTGACTCGGACTAGCGGGACCGAAGTTGAGCAGTTCTTC. Translating gives CASSLTRTSGTEVEQFF.

The chain recombines TRBV6-1 with TRBJ2-7; the D gene is possibly TRBD2 (5 bases). Germline CDR1 and CDR2: MNHNS and SASEGT. The CDR3 totals 15 residues. The V end lost 8 bases, the J end lost 2 bases, and 19 bases lay between the germline ends. CDR3 sequence: CASSDGLAGPYEQYV. In DNA, the CDR3 is TGTGCCAGCTCCGACGGGCTAGCAGGCCCCTACGAGCAGTACGTC.

This clonotype was picked up a small number of times. For the CDR3, the DNA is TGTGCCAGCAGCTTCGTACCGGAGGGCCTCTACAATGAGCAGTTCTTC. Its translation is CASSFVPEGLYNEQFF. The chain employs TRBV7-2 and TRBJ2-1; D is possibly TRBD2 (6 bases). CDR3 length: 16 residues. Germline values: CDR1 SGHTA, CDR2 FQGNSA. Trimming shortened V by 3 bases and J by 3 bases, and 15 bases separated the two germline ends.

V gene TRBV27 combines with J gene TRBJ2-1; 7 bases are shared with TRBD2. CDR3 length equals 14 residues. V lost 10 bases, J lost 8 bases, and 14 bases stayed unmatched. Germline lookup yields CDR1 MNHEY and CDR2 SMNVEV (reference sequence). The CDR3 here is CATTEAGRLDEQFF. CDR3 sequence (DNA): TGTGCCACCACAGAAGCCGGGAGGCTAGATGAGCAGTTCTTC.

The rearrangement links TRBV29-1 to TRBJ1-1, with TRBD1 as a possible D gene (6 bases). CDR3 length: 13 amino acids. Trimming removed 7 bases from V and 0 bases from J, with 12 bases in between. In germline, CDR1 is SQVTM, CDR2 ANQGSEA. CDR3 in DNA: TGCAGCGGGTACAGGGCTCTGAACACTGAAGCTTTCTTT. It encodes CSGYRALNTEAFF. Combining the CDR3 with reference TRBV29-1 and TRBJ1-1 gives the whole variable domain SAVISQKPSRDICQRGTSLTIQCQVDSQVTMMFWYRQQPGQSLTLIATANQGSEATYESGFVIDKFPISRPNLTFSTLTVSNMSPEDSSIYLCSGYRALNTEAFFGQGTRLTVV.

This clonotype showed up just a few times. CDR3 protein: CASSLRGLPSLGNEQFF. The CDR3 nucleotides read TGTGCCAGCAGCTTAAGGGGACTCCCTTCCCTCGGCAATGAGCAGTTCTTC. This chain uses TRBV7-2 with TRBJ2-1; D might be TRBD2 (6 bases). Germline-derived CDR1 and CDR2 are SGHTA and FQGNSA. This CDR3 contains 17 residues. The germline V and J ends were trimmed by 2 bases and 6 bases, with 20 bases remaining between them.

The chain links TRBV28 to TRBJ2-7, with 12 bases that match TRBD2. From germline, CDR1 is MDHEN and CDR2 SYDVKM. V gave up 2 bases and J gave up 6 bases; unmatched junction bases: 8. This CDR3 region has 16 residues. The CDR3 sequence: CASSLVRLAGVAEQYF. Here the CDR3 DNA reads TGTGCCAGCAGTTTAGTCCGACTAGCGGGAGTCGCCGAGCAGTACTTC.

V usage is TRBV12-3 or TRBV12-4 and J usage is TRBJ2-6; 8 bases agree with TRBD1. The CDR3 length is 16 residues. Unmatched junction bases numbered 7, after V lost 5 bases and J lost 4 bases. The CDR3 coding sequence is TGTGCCAGCAGTCGTCAGGGGGCGCGAGGGGCCAACGTCCTGACTTTC. Encoded protein: CASSRQGARGANVLTF.

This clonotype was observed a few times. The chain uses TRBV10-3 and TRBJ2-5; unclear D gene. CDR3 size: 14 residues. Between the trimmed V and J ends, which lost 0 bases and 5 bases, there was a span of 10 bases. The germline V gene encodes CDR1 ENHRY and CDR2 SYGVKD. The CDR3 region is CAISESSLSETQYF. The CDR3 bases are TGTGCCATCAGTGAGTCCAGTCTGTCGGAGACCCAGTACTTC.

This clonotype was recorded many times. This chain joins TRBV4-3 and TRBJ2-1; the D gene is possibly TRBD2 (6 bases). V gave up 0 bases and J gave up 12 bases, with 15 bases separating them. Germline V lookup: CDR1 LGHNA, CDR2 YSLEER. CDR3 length: 14 amino acids. DNA of the CDR3: TGCGCCAGCAGCCAAGATATGACAGCCGGGGGGCAGTTCTTC. Encoded protein: CASSQDMTAGGQFF.

This clonotype was observed at least ten times. The gene calls are TRBV5-5 and TRBJ1-3; D may be TRBD1 (5 bases). The germline V and J ends were trimmed by 2 bases and 0 bases, with 12 bases remaining between them. CDR1 is SGHKS, CDR2 YYEKEE, per germline (reference sequence). The CDR3 loop spans 16 amino acids. In nucleotides, the CDR3 is TGTGCCAGCAGCTTCACAGGAAAACTCTCTGGAAACACCATATATTTT. It yields the protein CASSFTGKLSGNTIYF.

V and J are TRBV6-6 and TRBJ1-3; D call uncertain. Germline V gene lookup returns CDR1 MNHNY and CDR2 SVGAGI (reference sequence). V was clipped by 5 bases and J by 2 bases, with 16 bases between them. The CDR3 runs 16 residues. The chain's CDR3 is CASSRETFRTGNTIYF. The CDR3 DNA sequence: TGTGCCAGCAGTAGAGAAACTTTCCGAACTGGAAACACCATATATTTT.

Of note for this clonotype: Possible read error: a much larger clone is one base away. The chain has TRBV3-1 and TRBJ2-1, with 10 bases matching TRBD2. Germline loops: CDR1 LGHDT, CDR2 YNNKEL (reference sequence). CDR3 length: 16 amino acids. CDR3 residues: CARSQRSGRAGNEQFF. In DNA form, the CDR3 reads TGTGCCAGAAGCCAACGCAGCGGGAGGGCCGGCAATGAGCAGTTCTTC.

This clonotype was counted many times. The genes are TRBV7-2 and TRBJ2-1, with D possibly being TRBD1 (5 bases). The CDR3 spans 18 residues. Germline values: CDR1 SGHTA, CDR2 FQGNSA. V was trimmed by 5 bases and J by 9 bases, leaving 29 bases between them. CDR3 sequence reads: CASSQNRAQGLSGSEQFF. DNA for the CDR3: TGTGCCAGCAGCCAAAATAGGGCTCAGGGTTTATCGGGTTCTGAGCAGTTCTTC.

This clonotype was seen ten or more times. This CDR3 reads CASSQGLDNEKLFF. The CDR3, as DNA: TGCGCCAGCAGCCAAGGTCTAGACAATGAAAAACTGTTTTTT. The V call is TRBV4-3, the J call TRBJ1-4; D not resolved. The CDR3 has 14 amino acids. Deletions cut 1 base from V and 5 bases from J, with 8 bases between. Germline-derived CDR1 and CDR2 are LGHNA and YSLEER.

In this sample, this clonotype turned up many times. The chain couples TRBV27 to TRBJ2-1; perhaps TRBD2 as D (5 bases). Trimming shortened V by 3 bases and J by 12 bases, and 15 bases separated the two germline ends. This CDR3 is 13 amino acids long. Germline values: CDR1 MNHEY, CDR2 SMNVEV (reference sequence). The CDR3 spells CASSFAAGLGQFF. As DNA, the CDR3 is TGTGCCAGCAGTTTCGCGGCAGGACTGGGGCAGTTCTTC.

This clonotype was counted ten times or more. The J gene is TRBJ2-7, the V gene TRBV6-2 or TRBV6-3, with D possibly matching TRBD2 (5 bases). CDR3 length equals 13 residues. Trimming removed 6 bases at V and 3 bases at J, with 12 bases between. Germline loops: CDR1 MNHEY, CDR2 SVGEGT. The CDR3 here is CASRPGSNYEQYV. In DNA, the CDR3 is TGTGCCAGCAGACCGGGATCCAACTACGAGCAGTACGTC.

This clonotype was detected a few times. V and J are TRBV20-1 and TRBJ1-1; 9 bases agree with TRBD1. J was trimmed by 1 base and V by 1 base; bases with no gene match: 4. In germline, CDR1 is DFQATT, CDR2 SNEGSKA (reference sequence). CDR3 length equals 15 residues. CDR3 bases: TGCAGTGCTAGAGCCAGGACAGGGGCGAACACTGAAGCTTTCTTT. This gives the protein CSARARTGANTEAFF.

The chain combines TRBV6-1 with TRBJ2-7, with 12 bases lining up with TRBD2. Trimming at V came to 2 bases and at J to 4 bases, leaving 9 bases not matched to a gene. Germline V gene lookup returns CDR1 MNHNS and CDR2 SASEGT. The CDR3 runs 17 residues. The CDR3 region has the DNA TGTGCCAGCAGTGAATTTGCCCGAGGACTAGCGGGATACGAGCAGTACTTC. Protein: CASSEFARGLAGYEQYF.